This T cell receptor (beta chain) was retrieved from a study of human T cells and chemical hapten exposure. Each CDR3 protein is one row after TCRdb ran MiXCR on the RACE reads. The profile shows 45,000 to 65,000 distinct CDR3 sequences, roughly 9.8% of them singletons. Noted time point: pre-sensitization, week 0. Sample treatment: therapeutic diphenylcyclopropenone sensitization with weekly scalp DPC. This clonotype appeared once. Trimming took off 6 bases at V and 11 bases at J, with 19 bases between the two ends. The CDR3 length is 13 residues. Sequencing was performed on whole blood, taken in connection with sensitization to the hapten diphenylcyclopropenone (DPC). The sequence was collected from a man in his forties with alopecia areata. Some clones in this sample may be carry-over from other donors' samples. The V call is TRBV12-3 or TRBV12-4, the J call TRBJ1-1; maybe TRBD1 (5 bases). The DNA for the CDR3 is TGTGCCAGCAGCCTTTCCGGTGAAGGGACGGCTTTCTTT. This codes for CASSLSGEGTAFF.